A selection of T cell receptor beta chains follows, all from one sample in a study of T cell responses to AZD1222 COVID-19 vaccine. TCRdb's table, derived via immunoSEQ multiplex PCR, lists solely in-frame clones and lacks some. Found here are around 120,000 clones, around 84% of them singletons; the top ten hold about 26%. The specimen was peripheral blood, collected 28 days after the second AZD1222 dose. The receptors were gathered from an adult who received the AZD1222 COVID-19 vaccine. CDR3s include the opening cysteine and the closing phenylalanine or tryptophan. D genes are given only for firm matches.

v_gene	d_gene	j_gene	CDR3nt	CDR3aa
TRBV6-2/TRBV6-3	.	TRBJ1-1	TGTGCCAGCAGTTCCGTGAGGGGGGCGGCTGAAGCTTTCTTT	CASSSVRGAAEAFF
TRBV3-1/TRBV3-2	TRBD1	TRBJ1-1	TGTGCCAGCAGCCGGGAAGTGACAGGGTCTGGAGCTTTCTTT	CASSREVTGSGAFF
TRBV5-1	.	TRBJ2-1	TGCGCCAGCAGCTTGGCACGGGGTCTAAATGAGCAGTTCTTC	CASSLARGLNEQFF
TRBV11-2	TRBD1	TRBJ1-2	TGTGCCAGCAGCTCCACTGGGACAGGAAAAGCTAACTATGGCTACACCTTC	CASSSTGTGKANYGYTF
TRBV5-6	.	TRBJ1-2	TGTGCCAGCAGCTCACAACTCCGACTCTATGGCTACACCTTC	CASSSQLRLYGYTF
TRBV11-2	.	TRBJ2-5	TGTGCCAGCAGCTTCCAGGGGAGTTCCTCGGAGACCCAGTACTTC	CASSFQGSSSETQYF
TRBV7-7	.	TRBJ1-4	TGTGCTAGCAGCCCCCAGAGGGGTGAAAAACTGTTTTTT	CASSPQRGEKLFF
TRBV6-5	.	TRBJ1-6	TGTGCCAGCAGTACCTTACGACAGAATAATTCACCCCTCCACTTT	CASSTLRQNNSPLHF
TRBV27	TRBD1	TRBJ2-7	TGTGCCAGCAGTTCCCCCGGACAGGCGACCTACGAGCAGTACTTC	CASSSPGQATYEQYF
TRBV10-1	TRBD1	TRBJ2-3	TGCGCCAGCAGAGACAGGGTGATCACAGATACGCAGTATTTT	CASRDRVITDTQYF
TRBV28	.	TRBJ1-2	TGTGCCACCGGACTGTTGTATGGCTACACCTTC	CATGLLYGYTF